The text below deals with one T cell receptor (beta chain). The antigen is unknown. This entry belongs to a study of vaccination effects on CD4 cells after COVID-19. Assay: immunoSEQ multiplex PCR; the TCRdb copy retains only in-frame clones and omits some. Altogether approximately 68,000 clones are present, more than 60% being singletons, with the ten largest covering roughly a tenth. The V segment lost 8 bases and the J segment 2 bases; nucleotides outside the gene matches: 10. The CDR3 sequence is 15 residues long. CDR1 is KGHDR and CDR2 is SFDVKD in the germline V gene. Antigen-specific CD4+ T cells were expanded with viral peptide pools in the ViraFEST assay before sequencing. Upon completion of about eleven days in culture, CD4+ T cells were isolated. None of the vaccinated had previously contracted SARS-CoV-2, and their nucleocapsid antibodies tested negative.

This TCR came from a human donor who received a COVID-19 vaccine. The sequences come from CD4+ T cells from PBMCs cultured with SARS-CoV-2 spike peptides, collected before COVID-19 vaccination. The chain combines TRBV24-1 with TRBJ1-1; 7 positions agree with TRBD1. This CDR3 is CATTASGTENTEAFF. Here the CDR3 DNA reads TGTGCCACCACCGCCTCCGGGACAGAAAACACTGAAGCTTTCTTT.